Presented here are 3 T cell receptor beta chains from one specimen sequenced in a study of identical twins. Using its own MiXCR run on the 5' RACE reads, TCRdb lists one record per CDR3 protein. The data hold hundreds of thousands of distinct CDR3 sequences, with roughly 6% observed a single time. The sample taken for sequencing was naive T cells sorted from blood. Source of these receptors: a young man in good health.

This clonotype was found many times. The chain joins TRBV20-1 to TRBJ1-5; weak D call: TRBD1 (5 bases). The CDR3 runs 16 residues. From germline, CDR1 is DFQATT and CDR2 SNEGSKA (reference sequence). V lost 6 bases and J lost 0, with 18 bases in between. Here the CDR3 reads CSAPTAQRHSNQPQHF. In DNA form, the CDR3 reads TGCAGTGCCCCGACAGCCCAAAGGCATAGCAATCAGCCCCAGCATTTT.

This clonotype appeared a few times. The CDR3 is CASSPLGYEQYV. The DNA for the CDR3 is TGTGCCAGCTCACCATTAGGTTACGAGCAGTACGTC. The rearrangement joins TRBV18 to TRBJ2-7, with D unresolved. The CDR3 runs 12 residues. The V and J ends lost 2 bases and 4 bases respectively, with 6 bases between them. Germline assignment: CDR1 KGHSH and CDR2 LQKENI.

There are a few counts of this clonotype. The chain carries TRBV20-1 and TRBJ2-5, with D perhaps TRBD1 or TRBD2 (6 bases each). CDR1 is DFQATT, CDR2 SNEGSKA, per germline (reference sequence). V dropped 1 base and J dropped 5 bases, with 20 bases sitting between them. There are 16 residues in the CDR3. Here the CDR3 reads CSARGGPRGGMETQYF. For the CDR3, the DNA is TGCAGTGCTAGAGGGGGGCCAAGGGGCGGGATGGAGACCCAGTACTTC.